The 29 T cell receptor beta chains listed next were all sequenced from one sample in a study of blood T cells in healthy people across ages. The authors ran a second PCR of 7 to 11 cycles using a sample-barcoded 5' primer and a J-beta primer mix. TCRdb re-called the 5' RACE reads with MiXCR, one entry per CDR3 protein. The sample includes some 640,000 distinct CDR3 sequences, roughly 31% of them seen just once. The sequencing input was blood. The receptors derive from an elderly woman in good health.

This rearrangement joins TRBV7-2 to TRBJ1-1, with a possible D match to TRBD1 (5 bases). Trimming cost V 5 bases and J 6 bases, with 19 bases left between them. CDR3 length: 15 amino acids. Germline assignment: CDR1 SGHTA and CDR2 FQGNSA. The CDR3, as DNA: TGTGCCAGCAGCCCTCACAGACCCGGGGCAGCTGAAGCTTTCTTT. Translating gives CASSPHRPGAAEAFF.

A note on this clonotype: This could be a read error, since a much larger clone is one nucleotide away. The rearrangement links TRBV6-2 or TRBV6-3 to TRBJ2-5; 9 nucleotides agree with TRBD1. V was clipped by 4 bases and J by 6 bases; unmatched bases: 9. The length of the CDR3 is 15 residues. CDR1 is MNHEY, CDR2 SVGEGT, per germline. CDR3 residues: CASSSRDRVRQTQYF. CDR3 DNA sequence: TGTGCCAGCAGTTCCCGGGACAGGGTCCGACAGACCCAGTACTTC.

V usage is TRBV5-1 and J usage is TRBJ2-7, with D maybe TRBD2 (6 bases). The CDR3 is 15 amino acids. V was pared by 4 bases and J by 5 bases, with 19 bases between. CDR1 and CDR2 from the germline V gene are SGHRS and YFSETQ. CDR3 bases: TGCGCCAGCAGCGGGTCGGGACTGCCCTCGGACGAGCAGTACTTC. This sequence encodes CASSGSGLPSDEQYF.

This clonotype has a count of ten or more. The chain uses TRBV5-1 and TRBJ2-7, with D perhaps TRBD2 (5 bases). V lost 5 bases and J lost 0, with 15 bases in between. Germline CDR1 and CDR2: SGHRS and YFSETQ. This CDR3 contains 15 residues. The CDR3, as DNA: TGCGCCAGCAGAGCGGCGTCTTCCGTCTCCTACGAGCAGTACTTC. This codes for CASRAASSVSYEQYF.

Worth noting for this clonotype: A much larger clone sits a single nucleotide away, making a read error possible. The rearrangement joins TRBV7-3 to TRBJ2-6; a weak D match, TRBD1 (5 bases). The germline V gene encodes CDR1 SGHTA and CDR2 FQGTGA. The CDR3 covers 15 residues. In DNA form, the CDR3 reads TGTGCCAGCAGCTCCTGGAACTCTGGGGCCAACGTCCGGACTTTC. This codes for CASSSWNSGANVRTF.

This clonotype was recorded at least ten times. This chain uses TRBV15 with TRBJ1-2; no clear D gene. The CDR3 consists of 16 residues. Looked up from germline, CDR1 is LNHNV and CDR2 is YYDKDF (reference sequence). Trimming removed 0 bases from V and 1 base from J, with 12 bases in between. The CDR3: CATSRDGPGSNYGYTF. The CDR3 nucleotides read TGTGCCACCAGCAGAGATGGACCTGGAAGTAACTATGGCTACACCTTC.

Concerning this clonotype itself: This may stem from a read error, because a much larger clone lies one nucleotide away. The chain uses TRBV12-3 or TRBV12-4 and TRBJ1-5; D may be TRBD1 (5 bases). The CDR3 consists of 16 residues. CDR3 in DNA: TGTGCCAGCAGTTTATCGGGGGGAAGGAGCAATCAGCCCCGGCATTTT. Translation gives CASSLSGGRSNQPRHF.

This clonotype turned up a few times. A junction boundary mismatches the germline segment, possibly from a read error. The chain uses TRBV4-3 and TRBJ2-3; unclear D gene. Germline V gene sequence: CDR1 LGHNA, CDR2 YSLEER. The CDR3 runs 16 residues. The CDR3 spells CASSQGAMASTDAQYF. The CDR3 nucleotides are TGCGCCAGCAGCCAAGGGGCTATGGCAAGCACAGATGCGCAGTATTTT.

The V and J genes are TRBV15 and TRBJ1-1, with D maybe TRBD1 (6 bases). Trimming took 0 bases from V and 0 from J, leaving 8 bases between them. Germline V gene lookup returns CDR1 LNHNV and CDR2 YYDKDF (reference sequence). CDR3 length: 15 amino acids. The CDR3 DNA reads as TGTGCCACCAGCAGAGAAACAGGGCTGAACACTGAAGCTTTCTTT. Encoded protein: CATSRETGLNTEAFF.

V gene TRBV19 combines with J gene TRBJ1-5; D not certain. CDR1 LNHDA and CDR2 SQIVND come from the germline V gene (reference sequence). Trimming removed 6 bases at V and 0 bases at J, with 12 bases between. The CDR3 sequence is 15 residues long. This CDR3 is CASSTKLISNQPQHF. CDR3 bases: TGTGCCAGTAGCACAAAGCTTATTAGCAATCAGCCCCAGCATTTT.

This clonotype came up many times. The V and J genes are TRBV9 and TRBJ2-3; D may match TRBD1 or TRBD2 (5 bases each). Trimming removed 0 bases from V and 6 bases from J, with 8 bases in between. The germline gives CDR1 SGDLS, CDR2 YYNGEE. The CDR3 covers 13 residues. The CDR3 coding sequence is TGTGCCAGCAGCGTAGACGGGACGGATACGCAGTATTTT. Protein: CASSVDGTDTQYF.

This clonotype was recorded at least ten times. CDR3 loop: CASSADPGADTQYF. The CDR3, as DNA: TGTGCCAGCAGCGCCGATCCAGGGGCAGATACGCAGTATTTT. The chain uses TRBV5-6 and TRBJ2-3, with D possibly being TRBD1 (6 bases). V shed 4 bases and J shed 4 bases, with 13 bases lying between them. The CDR3 totals 14 residues. Germline V CDR1 and CDR2: SGHDT, YYEEEE.

This clonotype was picked up many times. The rearrangement links TRBV27 to TRBJ2-3; D possibly matches TRBD1 or TRBD2 (5 bases each). Trimming took 5 bases from V and 7 from J, leaving 13 bases between them. Germline loops: CDR1 MNHEY, CDR2 SMNVEV (reference sequence). The CDR3 loop spans 13 amino acids. CDR3: CASSRGRGYTQYF. CDR3 in DNA: TGTGCCAGCAGTCGGGGACGAGGGTATACGCAGTATTTT.

The gene calls are TRBV14 and TRBJ1-1; no clear D gene. Trimming took 1 base from V and 1 from J, leaving 10 bases between them. The CDR3 sequence is 15 residues long. Germline values: CDR1 SGHDN, CDR2 FVKESK. The CDR3 nucleotides read TGTGCCAGCAGCCAAGCGGCAGGCCAGAACACTGAAGCTTTCTTT. This sequence encodes CASSQAAGQNTEAFF.

This clonotype appeared a few times. The V and J genes are TRBV28 and TRBJ1-1, with TRBD1 matching 8 bases. This CDR3 is 15 amino acids long. CDR1 is MDHEN and CDR2 is SYDVKM in the germline V gene. V gave up 3 bases and J gave up 4 bases; unmatched junction bases: 7. The CDR3 sequence is CASSFPLTGGTEAFF. DNA of the CDR3: TGTGCCAGCAGTTTCCCCCTTACAGGGGGCACTGAAGCTTTCTTT. Full variable domain (missing parts from reference TRBV28 and TRBJ1-1): DVKVTQSSRYLVKRTGEKVFLECVQDMDHENMFWYRQDPGLGLRLIYFSYDVKMKEKGDIPEGYSVSREKKERFSLILESASTNQTSMYLCASSFPLTGGTEAFFGQGTRLTVV.

The count of this clonotype is one. The genes are TRBV5-1 and TRBJ2-1; D unresolved. Germline V gene sequence: CDR1 SGHRS, CDR2 YFSETQ. Trimming took off 8 bases at V and 1 base at J, with 10 bases between the two ends. CDR3 length: 13 amino acids. This chain's CDR3 is CARGSRSYNEQFF. The CDR3 DNA is TGCGCCAGAGGCTCTAGGTCCTACAATGAGCAGTTCTTC.

In regard to this clonotype: A much larger clone is a single base away; this may be a read error. The chain has TRBV20-1 and TRBJ2-7, with D tentatively TRBD2 (6 bases). V was pared by 5 bases and J by 4 bases, with 12 bases between. Germline loops: CDR1 DFQATT, CDR2 SNEGSKA (reference sequence). This CDR3 spans 12 amino acids. CDR3 sequence: CSAEGLPYEQYF. In nucleotides, the CDR3 is TGCAGTGCTGAGGGACTCCCGTACGAGCAGTACTTC.

Details on this clonotype: Being one base from a much bigger clone, this may be a read error. CDR3 DNA: TGTGCCAACAGCTCAAGCGGATATCTCTATGGCTACACCTTC. Its protein is CANSSSGYLYGYTF. This chain links TRBV12-3 or TRBV12-4 with TRBJ1-2; D remains ambiguous. The CDR3 loop spans 14 amino acids. V was cut by 10 bases and J by 4 bases, with 19 bases left in between.

This clonotype was seen repeatedly, ten times or more. The J gene is TRBJ2-5, the V gene TRBV15; D may be TRBD1 (6 bases). This CDR3 region has 17 residues. V was clipped by 4 bases and J by 9 bases, with 27 bases between them. Germline assignment: CDR1 LNHNV and CDR2 YYDKDF (reference sequence). In DNA, the CDR3 is TGTGCCACCAGCATCCTTAGTGGGATTAGGAAGGCAGGGGCCCAGTACTTC. Its translation is CATSILSGIRKAGAQYF.

This clonotype appeared a few times. The genes are TRBV10-3 and TRBJ2-7; 7 positions match TRBD2. This CDR3 has 14 amino acids. The V segment lost 8 bases and the J segment 3 bases; nucleotides outside the gene matches: 10. Per germline, CDR1 ENHRY and CDR2 SYGVKD. The CDR3 region is CAIQQASGSYEQYF. The CDR3 region has the DNA TGTGCCATCCAACAGGCTAGCGGTAGCTACGAGCAGTACTTC.

This chain joins TRBV3-1 and TRBJ2-2; D is uncertain. Germline lookup yields CDR1 LGHDT and CDR2 YNNKEL (reference sequence). The CDR3 contains 16 residues. Trimming removed 1 base from V and 2 bases from J, with 11 bases in between. The CDR3 here is CASSQVVPSNTGELFF. The CDR3, as DNA: TGTGCCAGCAGCCAAGTGGTGCCAAGTAACACCGGGGAGCTGTTTTTT.

In the case of this clonotype: As the CDR3 is not closed by the conserved phenylalanine or tryptophan, this likely results from a read error. V gene TRBV5-1 combines with J gene TRBJ2-7, with 7 positions matching TRBD1. V shed 0 bases, J shed 4 bases, and the junction held 7 bases outside the gene matches. The CDR3 spans 15 residues. Germline values: CDR1 SGHRS, CDR2 YFSETQ. In nucleotides, the CDR3 is TGCGCCAGCAGCTTGGGAGGGGGCAGTGGTTACGAGCAGTACTTA. Residues: CASSLGGGSGYEQYL.

On this clonotype itself: A much larger clone sits a single nucleotide away, making a read error possible. The V and J genes are TRBV7-2 and TRBJ1-4; 7 bases are a match to TRBD1. CDR1 SGHTA and CDR2 FQGNSA come from the germline V gene. The CDR3 runs to 16 residues. With 8 bases clipped from V and 0 bases from J, the junction kept 9 bases outside the gene matches. The CDR3 bases are TGTGCCAGCCGCAGGGGGATCGGGACAACTAATGAAAAACTGTTTTTT. Translated: CASRRGIGTTNEKLFF.

There are many counts of this clonotype. This chain joins TRBV5-6 and TRBJ1-2, with 11 positions matching TRBD1. J was trimmed by 1 base and V by 4 bases; bases with no gene match: 6. This CDR3 region has 16 residues. Germline V gene data show CDR1 as SGHDT and CDR2 as YYEEEE. This chain's CDR3 is CASSADRGLGNYGYTF. DNA of the CDR3: TGTGCCAGCAGCGCGGACAGGGGGCTTGGTAACTATGGCTACACCTTC.

This clonotype came up many times. The chain is built from TRBV6-6 and TRBJ2-1; D is ambiguous. In germline, CDR1 is MNHNY, CDR2 SVGAGI (reference sequence). Between the trimmed V and J ends, which lost 4 bases and 0 bases, there was a span of 7 bases. CDR3 length: 14 residues. Written as DNA, the CDR3 is TGTGCCAGCAGTTCCCTATCCTCCTACAATGAGCAGTTCTTC. Protein product: CASSSLSSYNEQFF.

This clonotype was counted at least ten times. The rearrangement uses TRBV9 and TRBJ2-7; the D is unclear. V lost 4 bases, J lost 6 bases, and 17 bases lay in between. Germline V CDR1 and CDR2: SGDLS, YYNGEE. The CDR3 has 14 amino acids. CDR3 protein: CASSSEHGKFEQYF. DNA of the CDR3: TGTGCCAGCAGCTCGGAACATGGGAAGTTCGAGCAGTACTTC.

Ten or more counts support this clonotype. The CDR3 nucleotides read TGTGCCAGCACCGGGCTAGCGGGGAGGGGTGAGCAGTTCTTC. Protein product: CASTGLAGRGEQFF. The chain couples TRBV7-3 to TRBJ2-1; 9 nucleotides agree with TRBD2. Trimming at V came to 7 bases and at J to 9 bases, leaving 10 bases not matched to a gene. This CDR3 contains 14 residues. The germline CDR1 and CDR2 sequences are SGHTA and FQGTGA.

The V call is TRBV29-1, the J call TRBJ2-5; 7 nucleotides align to TRBD1. V was pared by 4 bases and J by 5 bases, with 7 bases of the junction left unmatched. Germline CDR1 is SQVTM and CDR2 is ANQGSEA. This CDR3 has 13 residues. The CDR3 bases are TGCAGCGTTGCCACAGGGGTCGGGGAGACCCAGTACTTC. This codes for CSVATGVGETQYF.

This clonotype appeared many times. The chain recombines TRBV5-1 with TRBJ1-6; 7 bases match TRBD1. Per germline, CDR1 SGHRS and CDR2 YFSETQ. With V trimmed by 0 bases and J by 10 bases, 7 bases remained unmatched. CDR3 length: 15 residues. CDR3 residues: CASSLEQGTGSPLHF. The CDR3 DNA follows: TGCGCCAGCAGCTTGGAACAGGGGACGGGATCACCCCTCCACTTT.